Listed here are 6 T cell receptor beta chains from one sample, sequenced in a study of human T cells and chemical hapten exposure (dated by TCRdb to the early 2020s). The label giving this sample's time point can be read as: patch test 2, 6 weeks after DPC sensitization. The treatment or condition label of this sample denotes: therapeutic diphenylcyclopropenone sensitization with weekly scalp DPC. Library generation was performed with RACE. These reads were obtained on a NextSeq 500. TCRdb took the public reads, trimmed them with fastp at Q25, ran MiXCR for clone calling and kept in-frame beta chains. CDR3 protein duplicates are merged, each entry listing the most common genes and DNA. This sample has roughly 30,000 distinct CDR3 sequences in its table, and over 9% of those were observed once. The biggest ten clones account for roughly 7.1% of the sample. The material sequenced was whole blood, taken in connection with sensitization to the hapten diphenylcyclopropenone (DPC). The receptors originated from a man aged 25-45 years with alopecia areata. Some clones in this sample may be carry-over from other donors' samples.

This clonotype appeared a few times. The chain recombines TRBV4-3 with TRBJ2-1; D is unresolved. Germline V lookup: CDR1 LGHNA, CDR2 YSLEER. Trimming pared 3 bases from V and 12 bases from J, leaving 15 bases between. The CDR3 totals 13 residues. CDR3: CASSQTWPLGQFF. The CDR3 coding sequence is TGCGCCAGCAGCCAGACCTGGCCCCTAGGGCAGTTCTTC.

This clonotype was observed a few times. The chain links TRBV19 to TRBJ2-4, with a weak D call TRBD1 (5 bases). Deletions cut 9 bases from V and 0 bases from J, with 12 bases between. CDR1 LNHDA and CDR2 SQIVND come from the germline V gene (reference sequence). The CDR3 length is 14 residues. CDR3 sequence (DNA): TGTGCCAGCCGAGACAGTGTAGCCAAAAACATTCAGTACTTC. Translation: CASRDSVAKNIQYF.

This clonotype was seen ten or more times. V usage is TRBV12-3 or TRBV12-4 and J usage is TRBJ2-2, with 10 bases that match TRBD1. This CDR3 contains 17 residues. Trimming at V came to 3 bases and at J to 5 bases, leaving 9 bases not matched to a gene. In nucleotides, the CDR3 is TGTGCCAGCAGTTTCCCGGACGGGACAGGGGAAACCGGGGAGCTGTTTTTT. This encodes CASSFPDGTGETGELFF.

The V and J genes are TRBV4-3 and TRBJ2-7; no clear D. Germline V gives CDR1 LGHNA, CDR2 YSLEER. CDR3 length equals 16 residues. Between the trimmed V and J ends, which lost 1 base and 0 bases, there was a span of 13 bases. CDR3 in amino acids: CASSQGLGALSYEQYF. Written as DNA, the CDR3 is TGCGCCAGCAGCCAAGGACTCGGAGCTCTCTCCTACGAGCAGTACTTC.

There are a few counts of this clonotype. This chain links TRBV7-9 with TRBJ2-2; D is undetermined. CDR3 size: 12 residues. Germline assignment: CDR1 SEHNR and CDR2 FQNEAQ (reference sequence). V was clipped by 1 base and J by 7 bases, with 4 bases between them. CDR3 coding DNA: TGTGCCAGCAGCTTAGACAGCGGGGAGCTGTTTTTT. It specifies CASSLDSGELFF.

Comment on this clonotype: A junction end diverges from the germline sequence, so it may reflect a read error. The V call is TRBV28, the J call TRBJ2-7; D call uncertain. CDR3 length: 13 amino acids. Germline assignment: CDR1 MDHEN and CDR2 SYDVKM. The CDR3 loop reads CASSLDEFYKQYF. The CDR3 bases are TGTGCCAGCAGTTTAGACGAGTTCTACAAGCAGTACTTC.